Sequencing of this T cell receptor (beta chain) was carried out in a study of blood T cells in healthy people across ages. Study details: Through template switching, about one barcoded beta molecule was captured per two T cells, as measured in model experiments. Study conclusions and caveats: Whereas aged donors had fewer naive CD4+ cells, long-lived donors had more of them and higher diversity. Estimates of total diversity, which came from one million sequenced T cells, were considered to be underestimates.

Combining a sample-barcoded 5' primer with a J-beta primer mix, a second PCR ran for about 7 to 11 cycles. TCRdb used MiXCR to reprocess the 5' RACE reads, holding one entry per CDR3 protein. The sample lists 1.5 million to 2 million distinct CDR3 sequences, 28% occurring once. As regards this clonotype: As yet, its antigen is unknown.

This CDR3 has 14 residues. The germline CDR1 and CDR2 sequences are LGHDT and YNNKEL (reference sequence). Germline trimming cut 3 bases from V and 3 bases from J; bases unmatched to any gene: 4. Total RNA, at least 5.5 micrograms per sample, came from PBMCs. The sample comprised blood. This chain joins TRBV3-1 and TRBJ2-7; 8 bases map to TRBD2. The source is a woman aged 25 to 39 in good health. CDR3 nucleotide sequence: TGTGCCAGCAGCCATAGCGGGGCGGTCTACGAGCAGTACTTC. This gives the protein CASSHSGAVYEQYF.